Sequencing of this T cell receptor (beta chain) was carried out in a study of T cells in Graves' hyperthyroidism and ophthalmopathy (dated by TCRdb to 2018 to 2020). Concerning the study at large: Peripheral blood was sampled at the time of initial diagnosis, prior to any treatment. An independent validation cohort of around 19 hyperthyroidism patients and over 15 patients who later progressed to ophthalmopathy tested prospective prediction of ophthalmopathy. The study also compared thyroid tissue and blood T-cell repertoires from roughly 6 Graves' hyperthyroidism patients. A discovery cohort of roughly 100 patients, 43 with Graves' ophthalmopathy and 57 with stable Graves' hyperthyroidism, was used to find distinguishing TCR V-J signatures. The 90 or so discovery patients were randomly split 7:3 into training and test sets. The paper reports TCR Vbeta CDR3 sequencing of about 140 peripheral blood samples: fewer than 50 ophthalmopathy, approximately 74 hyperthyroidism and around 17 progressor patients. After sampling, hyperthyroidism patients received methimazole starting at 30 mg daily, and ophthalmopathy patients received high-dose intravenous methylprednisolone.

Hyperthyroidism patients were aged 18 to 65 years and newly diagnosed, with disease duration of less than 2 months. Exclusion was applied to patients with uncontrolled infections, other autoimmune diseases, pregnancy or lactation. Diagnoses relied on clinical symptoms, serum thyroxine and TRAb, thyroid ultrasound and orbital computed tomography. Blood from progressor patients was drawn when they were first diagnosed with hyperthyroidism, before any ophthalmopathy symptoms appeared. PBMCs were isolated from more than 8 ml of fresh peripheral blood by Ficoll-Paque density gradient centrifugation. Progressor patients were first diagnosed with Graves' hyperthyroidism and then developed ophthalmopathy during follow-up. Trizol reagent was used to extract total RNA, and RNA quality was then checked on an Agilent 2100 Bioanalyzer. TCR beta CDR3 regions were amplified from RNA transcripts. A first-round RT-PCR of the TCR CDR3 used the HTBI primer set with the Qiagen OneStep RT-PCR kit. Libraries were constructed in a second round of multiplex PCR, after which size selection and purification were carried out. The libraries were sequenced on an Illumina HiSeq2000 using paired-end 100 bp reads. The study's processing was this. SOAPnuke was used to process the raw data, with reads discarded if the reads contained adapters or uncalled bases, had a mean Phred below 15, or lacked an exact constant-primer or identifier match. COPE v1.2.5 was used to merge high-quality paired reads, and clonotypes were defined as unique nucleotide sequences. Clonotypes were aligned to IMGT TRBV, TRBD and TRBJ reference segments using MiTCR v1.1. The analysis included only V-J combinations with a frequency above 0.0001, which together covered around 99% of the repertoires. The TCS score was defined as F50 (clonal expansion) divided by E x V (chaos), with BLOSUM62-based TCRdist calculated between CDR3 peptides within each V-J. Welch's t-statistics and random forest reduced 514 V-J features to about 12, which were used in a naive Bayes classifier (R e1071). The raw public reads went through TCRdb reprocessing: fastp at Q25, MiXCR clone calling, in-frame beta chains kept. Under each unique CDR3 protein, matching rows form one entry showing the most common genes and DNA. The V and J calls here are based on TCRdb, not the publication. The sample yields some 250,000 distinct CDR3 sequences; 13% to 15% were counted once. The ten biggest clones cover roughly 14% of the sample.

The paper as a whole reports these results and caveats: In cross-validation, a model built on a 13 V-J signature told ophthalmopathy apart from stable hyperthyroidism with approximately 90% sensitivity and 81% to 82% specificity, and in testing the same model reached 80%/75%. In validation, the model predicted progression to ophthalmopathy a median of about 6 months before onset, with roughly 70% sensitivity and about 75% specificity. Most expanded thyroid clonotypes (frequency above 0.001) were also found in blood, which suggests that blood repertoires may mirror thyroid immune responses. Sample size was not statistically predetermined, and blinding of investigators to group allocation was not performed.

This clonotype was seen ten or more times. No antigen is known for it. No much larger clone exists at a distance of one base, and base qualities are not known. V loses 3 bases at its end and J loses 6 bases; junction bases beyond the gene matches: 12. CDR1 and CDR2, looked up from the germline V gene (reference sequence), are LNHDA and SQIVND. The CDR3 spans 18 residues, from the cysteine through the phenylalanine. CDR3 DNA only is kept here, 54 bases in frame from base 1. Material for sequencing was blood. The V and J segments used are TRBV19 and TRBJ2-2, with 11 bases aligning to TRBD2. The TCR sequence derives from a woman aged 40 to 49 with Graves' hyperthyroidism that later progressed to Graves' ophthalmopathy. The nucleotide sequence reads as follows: TGTGCCAGTAGTATCCCCTTTAGCGGGAGGGCCAACGCCGGGGAGCTGTTTTTT. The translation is CASSIPFSGRANAGELFF.